Following are 25 T cell receptor beta chains from one sample sequenced in a study of T cell clonotyping in hematopoietic cell transplantation. Assay: immunoSEQ multiplex PCR; the TCRdb copy retains only in-frame clones and omits some. Of around 27,000 clones in the sample, 60% to 80% were seen once. Time point described: recipient sample about 28 days before transplant, after cytoreduction. This sample comprised peripheral blood mononuclear cells, obtained before stem cell transplant. These receptors all stem from a man aged 45-65 years with myelodysplastic syndrome. Some clones in this sample may be carry-over from other donors' samples.

V and J are TRBV4-1 and TRBJ1-5; a weak D match, TRBD1 (6 bases). The V end was cut by 2 bases, the J end by 5 bases, with 10 bases between. CDR3 length equals 14 residues. CDR1 and CDR2 (germline): MGHRA, YSYEKL. The CDR3 is CASSQQGTDQPQHF. The CDR3 region has the DNA TGCGCCAGCAGCCAACAGGGGACTGATCAGCCCCAGCATTTT.

The chain recombines TRBV28 with TRBJ1-2, with a weak D call TRBD1 (5 bases). The ends were cut back, 6 bases at V and 3 bases at J, with 8 bases in the middle. This CDR3 contains 12 residues. Germline values: CDR1 MDHEN, CDR2 SYDVKM. The CDR3 sequence: CASRGGDYGYTF. In DNA form, the CDR3 reads TGTGCCAGCAGGGGGGGGGACTATGGCTACACCTTC.

This chain uses TRBV6-6 with TRBJ2-7, with 8 bases identical to TRBD1. CDR3 length: 14 amino acids. Germline CDR1 is MNHNY and CDR2 is SVGAGI (reference sequence). Trimming removed 6 bases from V and 4 bases from J; junction bases left unmatched: 8. CDR3 loop: CASSSHRQGYEQYF. CDR3 sequence (DNA): TGTGCCAGCAGCTCTCACAGACAGGGGTACGAGCAGTACTTC.

The chain carries TRBV9 and TRBJ2-7; D unresolved. V was trimmed by 0 bases and J by 2 bases, leaving 9 bases between them. The CDR3 covers 14 residues. Germline CDR1 reads SGDLS; CDR2 reads YYNGEE. The CDR3 region is CASSVEASPYEQYF. The CDR3 DNA reads as TGTGCCAGCAGCGTAGAGGCATCCCCCTACGAGCAGTACTTC.

The genes are TRBV20-1 and TRBJ1-2, with no clear D. V dropped 2 bases and J dropped 4 bases, with 5 bases sitting between them. This CDR3 has 11 residues. The germline gives CDR1 DFQATT, CDR2 SNEGSKA (reference sequence). Written as DNA, the CDR3 is TGCAGTGCTAGAATGGGCTATGGCTACACCTTC. Translation: CSARMGYGYTF.

The chain couples TRBV30 to TRBJ2-2, with D perhaps TRBD1 or TRBD2 (5 bases each). The CDR3 length is 15 residues. The germline V gene encodes CDR1 GTSNPN and CDR2 SVGIG (reference sequence). Trimming removed 2 bases from V and 6 bases from J, with 16 bases in between. The CDR3 nucleotides are TGTGCCTGGAGTCGTGTGAAGGGGACGGCCGGGGAGCTGTTTTTT. It is translated as CAWSRVKGTAGELFF.

The chain joins TRBV20-1 to TRBJ2-7; D is uncertain. V lost 5 bases and J 3 bases, leaving 8 bases between the germline ends. The CDR3 totals 11 residues. Germline-derived CDR1 and CDR2 are DFQATT and SNEGSKA (reference sequence). As DNA, the CDR3 is TGCAGTGCTCCCGACCGCTACGAGCAGTACTTC. As protein: CSAPDRYEQYF.

The J gene is TRBJ2-5, the V gene TRBV30; no clear D gene. The CDR3 consists of 12 residues. Trimming stripped 1 base from V and 6 bases from J, with 9 bases between. CDR1 GTSNPN and CDR2 SVGIG come from the germline V gene (reference sequence). This CDR3 is CAWSAGPKTQYF. DNA of the CDR3: TGTGCCTGGAGTGCCGGTCCAAAGACCCAGTACTTC.

This chain links TRBV4-3 with TRBJ2-1; D possibly matches TRBD1 or TRBD2 (5 bases each). There are 14 residues in the CDR3. Per germline, CDR1 LGHNA and CDR2 YSLEER. V lost 0 bases to trimming and J lost 9 bases, with 12 bases between them. The CDR3 coding sequence is TGCGCCAGCAGCCAAGATTGGGGGAACCCTGAGCAGTTCTTC. This gives the protein CASSQDWGNPEQFF.

This clone is a singleton in its sample. The CDR3 DNA follows: TGTGCCAGCAGCTTGGTGAGCGGGGTACCCTACGAGCAGTACTTC. This translates into CASSLVSGVPYEQYF. The chain recombines TRBV5-6 with TRBJ2-7, with 7 bases that match TRBD2. The CDR3 has 15 residues. Unmatched junction bases numbered 5, after V lost 0 bases and J lost 2 bases. Germline assignment: CDR1 SGHDT and CDR2 YYEEEE.

The chain employs TRBV28 and TRBJ2-7; 10 nucleotides match TRBD1. The CDR3 consists of 14 residues. Germline V gene lookup returns CDR1 MDHEN and CDR2 SYDVKM. Unmatched junction bases numbered 3, after V lost 5 bases and J lost 2 bases. The CDR3 nucleotides are TGTGCCAGCAGTATAGGACAGGGGGCCTACGAGCAGTACTTC. Encoded protein: CASSIGQGAYEQYF. Full variable domain (missing parts from reference TRBV28 and TRBJ2-7): DVKVTQSSRYLVKRTGEKVFLECVQDMDHENMFWYRQDPGLGLRLIYFSYDVKMKEKGDIPEGYSVSREKKERFSLILESASTNQTSMYLCASSIGQGAYEQYFGPGTRLTVT.

V usage is TRBV4-2 and J usage is TRBJ2-1, with D tentatively TRBD1 (5 bases). The V and J ends lost 0 bases and 0 bases respectively, with 9 bases between them. This CDR3 contains 16 residues. Germline CDR1 is LGHNA and CDR2 is YNFKEQ. DNA of the CDR3: TGTGCCAGCAGCCAAGAGGGCAGGGTCTCCTACAATGAGCAGTTCTTC. This codes for CASSQEGRVSYNEQFF.

The chain links TRBV30 to TRBJ2-7, with TRBD1 identical over 8 bases. Germline V gene sequence: CDR1 GTSNPN, CDR2 SVGIG (reference sequence). Unmatched junction bases numbered 11, after V lost 2 bases and J lost 8 bases. CDR3 length equals 14 residues. This CDR3 is CAWSRGQAPYQQYF. CDR3 nucleotides: TGTGCCTGGAGTAGGGGACAGGCCCCTTACCAGCAGTACTTC.

This clone was detected only once. This chain joins TRBV28 and TRBJ1-2; TRBD1 agrees at 7 bases. Looked up from germline, CDR1 is MDHEN and CDR2 is SYDVKM. This CDR3 spans 11 amino acids. Trimming removed 6 bases from V and 10 bases from J; junction bases left unmatched: 5. Written as DNA, the CDR3 is TGTGCCAGCAGGTCTACAGGGGACTACACCTTC. Encoded protein: CASRSTGDYTF.

This clone was detected once. The rearrangement joins TRBV5-4 to TRBJ1-2; 8 nucleotides match TRBD1. The junction had 7 bases not matched to a gene; V was cut back by 3 bases and J by 3 bases. The length of the CDR3 is 15 residues. Germline loops: CDR1 SGHNT, CDR2 YYREEE (reference sequence). The CDR3 DNA sequence: TGTGCCAGCAGCTCCCAAGACAGGGGATACTATGGCTACACCTTC. Encoded protein: CASSSQDRGYYGYTF.

This clone was seen more than once but under ten times. The V gene is TRBV2, the J gene TRBJ2-7; 10 bases are a match to TRBD2. Germline CDR1 reads SNHLY; CDR2 reads FYNNEI. The CDR3 loop spans 16 amino acids. With V trimmed by 2 bases and J by 4 bases, 8 bases remained unmatched. The CDR3 reads CASSEPSGTSEYEQYF. CDR3 nucleotides: TGTGCCAGCAGTGAACCGAGTGGGACTAGCGAGTACGAGCAGTACTTC.

Here the CDR3 DNA reads TGCGCCAGCAGCCAAGATTCCTCTGGGGGCTACGAGCAGTACTTC. This gives the protein CASSQDSSGGYEQYF. This sequence joins TRBV4-3 and TRBJ2-7; D could derive from TRBD1 or TRBD2 (5 bases each). Deletions cut 0 bases from V and 3 bases from J, with 12 bases between. Germline values: CDR1 LGHNA, CDR2 YSLEER. This CDR3 region has 15 residues.

The chain uses TRBV30 and TRBJ1-3; D is uncertain. Per the germline V gene, CDR1 is GTSNPN and CDR2 is SVGIG (reference sequence). This CDR3 spans 14 amino acids. Trimming shortened V by 3 bases and J by 0 bases, and 9 bases separated the two germline ends. The CDR3 reads CAWSDGPSGNTIYF. The CDR3 DNA reads as TGTGCCTGGAGCGACGGTCCCTCTGGAAACACCATATATTTT.

The V and J genes are TRBV6-6 and TRBJ2-6; D might be TRBD1 (5 bases). The CDR3 is made up of 15 amino acids. Germline CDR1 and CDR2: MNHNY and SVGAGI (reference sequence). The V gene lost 5 bases and the J gene lost 0 bases, with 8 bases spanning the gap. The CDR3 nucleotides read TGTGCCAGCAGTCGCAGGGACTCTGGGGCCAACGTCCTGACTTTC. It encodes CASSRRDSGANVLTF.

This clone occurred a few times. The V and J genes are TRBV19 and TRBJ1-5, with a weak D call TRBD1 (5 bases). Germline CDR1 reads LNHDA; CDR2 reads SQIVND (reference sequence). CDR3 size: 14 residues. Trimming removed 3 bases at V and 7 bases at J, with 13 bases between. In DNA form, the CDR3 reads TGTGCCAGTAGTATGGGCCCTCAGGGACAGCCCCAGCATTTT. Translating gives CASSMGPQGQPQHF.

This clone was detected once. The chain has TRBV4-2 and TRBJ1-2, with 12 nucleotides matching TRBD1. This CDR3 is 18 amino acids long. Unmatched junction bases numbered 12, after V lost 3 bases and J lost 4 bases. The germline gives CDR1 LGHNA, CDR2 YNFKEQ. CDR3 nucleotide sequence: TGTGCCAGCAGCCAGGATCCGGGACAGGGGGCGTCTGGCTATGGCTACACCTTC. Amino acid sequence: CASSQDPGQGASGYGYTF.

V usage is TRBV11-3 and J usage is TRBJ2-3, with D uncertain. CDR3 size: 13 residues. V gave up 5 bases and J gave up 6 bases, with 12 bases separating them. CDR1 and CDR2 from the germline V gene are SGHNT and YENEEA. The CDR3 nucleotides are TGTGCCAGCAGCCTCCTGTCCTCCGATACGCAGTATTTT. This sequence encodes CASSLLSSDTQYF.

As for this clone: One end of the junction varies from germline; a read error may be responsible. The chain couples TRBV10-1 to TRBJ2-1, with unresolved D. There are 8 residues in the CDR3. Germline V CDR1 and CDR2: WNHNN, SYGVQD (reference sequence). The DNA for the CDR3 is TGCGCCACCCCCCGAAGGGTCTTC. Translation: CATPRRVF.

This sequence joins TRBV6-5 and TRBJ1-5; D gene unclear. This CDR3 has 12 amino acids. The germline gives CDR1 MNHEY, CDR2 SVGAGI. Trimming removed 5 bases at V and 3 bases at J, with 5 bases between. CDR3: CASSTPNQPQHF. CDR3 sequence (DNA): TGTGCCAGCAGTACCCCCAATCAGCCCCAGCATTTT.

The gene calls are TRBV6-5 and TRBJ1-2; TRBD1 matches at 12 bases. CDR1 and CDR2 from the germline V gene are MNHEY and SVGAGI. This CDR3 is 15 amino acids long. J gave up 7 bases and V 1 base, and 4 bases lay outside the gene matches. The CDR3 loop is CASSYFGTGGLGYTF. The CDR3, as DNA: TGTGCCAGCAGTTACTTTGGGACAGGGGGCCTTGGCTACACCTTC.